The T cell receptor beta chain described here comes from a study of blood T cell repertoires in COVID-19. About the research overall: The samples span acute and convalescent COVID-19 from the United States, Italy and Spain. Sources were T cells, B-cell-depleted T cells, or PBMCs; the material itself was cDNA or gDNA.

The CDR3 loop spans 16 amino acids. Germline assignment: CDR1 SGDLS and CDR2 YYNGEE. After removal of 4 bases from V and 3 bases from J, the junction contained 10 bases not matched to a gene. Original data processing: How many nucleated cells were present was estimated from reference gene primer amplification. The table came from immunoSEQ multiplex PCR; TCRdb's copy has only in-frame clones and leaves some out. The DNA was the basis for D and trimming; V, J and clone size are from that table. The sample holds some 48,000 clones, more than 80% seen once. The sequenced sample consisted of peripheral blood. The V gene is TRBV9, the J gene TRBJ2-3; 8 bases agree with TRBD2. The receptor comes from a human donor in a cohort sampled during active COVID-19. CDR3 loop: CASSYRAGEVTDTQYF. The CDR3 coding sequence is TGTGCCAGCAGCTATCGAGCGGGAGAAGTGACAGATACGCAGTATTTT. Full variable domain (remainder filled in from reference TRBV9 and TRBJ2-3): DSGVTQTPKHLITATGQRVTLRCSPRSGDLSVYWYQQSLDQGLQFLIQYYNGEERAKGNILERFSAQQFPDLHSELNLSSLELGDSALYFCASSYRAGEVTDTQYFGPGTRLTVL.